Sequencing of this TCR beta chain was carried out in a study of T cells in localized non-small cell lung cancer. General study findings and limits: Longer overall survival accompanied higher blood T cell density. T cell clonality was highest in uninvolved adjacent lung, above tumor.

Germline loops: CDR1 MGHRA, CDR2 YSYEKL. V was shortened by 4 bases and J by 0 bases, with 7 bases between the two germline ends. This CDR3 has 15 amino acids. As for this clone: Antigen unknown.

The repertoire was sequenced with immunoSEQ multiplex PCR; TCRdb's copy has only in-frame clones and lacks some. Of approximately 41,000 clones listed, around nine tenths are singletons. The material was peripheral blood, obtained before any cancer treatment. The V call is TRBV4-1, the J call TRBJ2-6; the D gene is possibly TRBD1 (5 bases). This TCR came from a female donor over 55 with stage I squamous cell lung carcinoma. The DNA for the CDR3 is TGCGCCAGCAGCCCAAGGGGCTCTGGGGCCAACGTCCTGACTTTC. The encoded protein is CASSPRGSGANVLTF.